This T cell receptor beta chain was sequenced in a study of technical replicates of blood from a handful of donors. Sequencing used immunoSEQ multiplex PCR; TCRdb keeps in-frame clones, though not all of them. The sample records 85,000 to 100,000 clones, approximately 93% being singletons. This CDR3 region has 14 residues. Trimming shortened V by 0 bases and J by 1 base, and 5 bases separated the two germline ends. Germline lookup yields CDR1 SGDLS and CDR2 YYNGEE. Sequencing used T cells isolated from PBMCs. The chain links TRBV9 to TRBJ2-1, with D hard to call. The source of this sequence is a human donor in good health. The CDR3 bases are TGTGCCAGCAGCGTAGACGGTTCCTACAATGAGCAGTTCTTC. Protein product: CASSVDGSYNEQFF.